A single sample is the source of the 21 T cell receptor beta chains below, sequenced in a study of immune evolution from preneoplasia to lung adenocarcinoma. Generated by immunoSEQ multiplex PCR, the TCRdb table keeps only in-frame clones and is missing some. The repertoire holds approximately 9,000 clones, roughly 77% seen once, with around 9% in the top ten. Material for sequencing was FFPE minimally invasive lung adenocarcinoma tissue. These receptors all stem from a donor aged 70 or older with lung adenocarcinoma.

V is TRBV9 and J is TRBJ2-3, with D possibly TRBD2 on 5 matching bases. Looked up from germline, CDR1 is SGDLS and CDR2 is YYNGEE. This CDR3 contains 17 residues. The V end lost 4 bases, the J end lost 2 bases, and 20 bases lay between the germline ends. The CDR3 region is CASSRGLLRGTTDTQYF. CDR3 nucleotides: TGTGCCAGCAGCCGAGGACTTTTACGAGGTACCACAGATACGCAGTATTTT.

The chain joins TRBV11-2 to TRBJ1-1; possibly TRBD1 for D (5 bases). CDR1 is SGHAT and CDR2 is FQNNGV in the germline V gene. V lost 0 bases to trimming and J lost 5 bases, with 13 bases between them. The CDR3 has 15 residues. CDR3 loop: CASSLEYRRGTEAFF. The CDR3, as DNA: TGTGCCAGCAGCTTAGAGTACAGGCGGGGGACTGAAGCTTTCTTT.

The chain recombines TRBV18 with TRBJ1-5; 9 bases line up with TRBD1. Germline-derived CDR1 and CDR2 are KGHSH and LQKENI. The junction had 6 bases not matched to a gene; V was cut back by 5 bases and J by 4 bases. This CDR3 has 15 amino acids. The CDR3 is CASSGGTGRNQPQHF. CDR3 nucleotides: TGTGCCAGCTCAGGAGGGACAGGGAGGAATCAGCCCCAGCATTTT.

For the CDR3, the DNA is TGTGCCAGCAGTACATTGACAGGGGGCTATGGCTACACCTTC. Its translation: CASSTLTGGYGYTF. This chain links TRBV6-5 with TRBJ1-2; 9 bases are a match to TRBD1. CDR3 length: 14 amino acids. With 5 bases clipped from V and 4 bases from J, the junction kept 5 bases outside the gene matches. Germline V gene data show CDR1 as MNHEY and CDR2 as SVGAGI.

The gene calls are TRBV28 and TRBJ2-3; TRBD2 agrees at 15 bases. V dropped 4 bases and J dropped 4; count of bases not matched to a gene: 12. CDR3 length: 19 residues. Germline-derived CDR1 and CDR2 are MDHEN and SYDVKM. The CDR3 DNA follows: TGTGCCAGCAGTTCCCCAGGACTAGCGGGAGGGCCAGGGGCAGATACGCAGTATTTT. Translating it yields CASSSPGLAGGPGADTQYF.

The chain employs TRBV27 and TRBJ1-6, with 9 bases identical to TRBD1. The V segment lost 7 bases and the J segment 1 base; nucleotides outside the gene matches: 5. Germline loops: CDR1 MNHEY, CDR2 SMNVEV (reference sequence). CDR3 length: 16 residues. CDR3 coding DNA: TGTGCCAGCAAGGGACAGGGTATATCCTATAATTCACCCCTCCACTTT. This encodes CASKGQGISYNSPLHF.

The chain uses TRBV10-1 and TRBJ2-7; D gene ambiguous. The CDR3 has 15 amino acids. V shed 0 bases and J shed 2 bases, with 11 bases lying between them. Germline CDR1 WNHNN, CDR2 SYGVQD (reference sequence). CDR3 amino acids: CASSESSGKAYEQYF. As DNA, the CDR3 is TGCGCCAGCAGTGAGTCGTCCGGCAAAGCCTACGAGCAGTACTTC.

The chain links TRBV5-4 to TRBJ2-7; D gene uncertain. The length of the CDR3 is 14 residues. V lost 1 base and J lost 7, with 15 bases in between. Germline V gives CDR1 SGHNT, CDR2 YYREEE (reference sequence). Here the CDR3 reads CASSLSRPPREQYF. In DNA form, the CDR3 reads TGTGCCAGCAGCTTGTCCAGGCCACCCCGGGAGCAGTACTTC. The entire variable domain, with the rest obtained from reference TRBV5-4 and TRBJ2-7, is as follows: ETGVTQSPTHLIKTRGQQVTLRCSSQSGHNTVSWYQQALGQGPQFIFQYYREEENGRGNFPPRFSGLQFPNYSSELNVNALELDDSALYLCASSLSRPPREQYFGPGTRLTVT.

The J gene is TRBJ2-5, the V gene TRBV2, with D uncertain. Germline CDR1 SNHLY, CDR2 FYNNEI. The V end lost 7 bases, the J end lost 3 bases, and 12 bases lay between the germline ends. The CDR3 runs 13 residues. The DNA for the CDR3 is TGTGCCAGCAAAGGGTCAATCGAAGAGACCCAGTACTTC. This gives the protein CASKGSIEETQYF.

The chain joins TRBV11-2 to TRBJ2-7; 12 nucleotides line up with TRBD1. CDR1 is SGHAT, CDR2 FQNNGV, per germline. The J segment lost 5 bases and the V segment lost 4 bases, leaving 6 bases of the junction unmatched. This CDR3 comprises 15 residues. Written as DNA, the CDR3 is TGTGCCAGCAGCTGGGGGACAGGGGGCAAGGACGAGCAGTACTTC. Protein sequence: CASSWGTGGKDEQYF. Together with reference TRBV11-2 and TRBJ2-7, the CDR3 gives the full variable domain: EAGVAQSPRYKIIEKRQSVAFWCNPISGHATLYWYQQILGQGPKLLIQFQNNGVVDDSQLPKDRFSAERLKGVDSTLKIQPAKLEDSAVYLCASSWGTGGKDEQYFGPGTRLTVT.

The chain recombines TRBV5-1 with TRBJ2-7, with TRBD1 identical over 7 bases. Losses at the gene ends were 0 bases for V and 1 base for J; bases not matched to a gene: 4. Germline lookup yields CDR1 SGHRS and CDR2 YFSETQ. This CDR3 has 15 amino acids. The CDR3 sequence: CASSLGVGQSYEQYF. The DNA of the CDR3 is TGCGCCAGCAGCTTGGGGGTGGGACAGTCCTACGAGCAGTACTTC.

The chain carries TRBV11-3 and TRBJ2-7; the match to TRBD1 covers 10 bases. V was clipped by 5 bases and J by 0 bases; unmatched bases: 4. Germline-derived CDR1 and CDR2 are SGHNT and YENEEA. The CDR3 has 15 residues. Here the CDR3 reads CASSLRTGGSYEQYF. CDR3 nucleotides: TGTGCCAGCAGCCTAAGGACAGGGGGCTCCTACGAGCAGTACTTC.

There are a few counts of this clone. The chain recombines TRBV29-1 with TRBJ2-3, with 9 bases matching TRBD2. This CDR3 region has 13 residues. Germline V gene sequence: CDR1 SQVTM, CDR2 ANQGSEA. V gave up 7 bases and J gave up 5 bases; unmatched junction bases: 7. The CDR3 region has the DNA TGCAGCGGAGACCAGCGGGGGGTAGATACGCAGTATTTT. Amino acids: CSGDQRGVDTQYF.

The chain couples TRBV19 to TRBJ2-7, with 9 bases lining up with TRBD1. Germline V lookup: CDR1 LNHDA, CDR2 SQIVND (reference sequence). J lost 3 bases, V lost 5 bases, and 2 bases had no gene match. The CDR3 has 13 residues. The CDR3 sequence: CASSRTGVYEQYF. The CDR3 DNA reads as TGTGCCAGTAGTCGGACAGGGGTCTACGAGCAGTACTTC.

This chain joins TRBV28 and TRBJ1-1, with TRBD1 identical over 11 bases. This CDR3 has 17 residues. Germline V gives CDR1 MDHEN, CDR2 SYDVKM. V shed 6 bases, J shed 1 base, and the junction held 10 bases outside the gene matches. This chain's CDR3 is CASSQNRDRGKNTEAFF. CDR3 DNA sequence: TGTGCCAGCAGCCAAAACCGGGACAGGGGGAAGAACACTGAAGCTTTCTTT.

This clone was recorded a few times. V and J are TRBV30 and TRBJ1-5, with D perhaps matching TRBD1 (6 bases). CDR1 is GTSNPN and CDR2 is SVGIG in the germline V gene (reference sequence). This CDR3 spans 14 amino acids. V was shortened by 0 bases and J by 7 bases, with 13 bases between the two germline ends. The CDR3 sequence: CAWSVGGKEQPQHF. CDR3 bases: TGTGCCTGGAGTGTAGGGGGGAAGGAACAGCCCCAGCATTTT.

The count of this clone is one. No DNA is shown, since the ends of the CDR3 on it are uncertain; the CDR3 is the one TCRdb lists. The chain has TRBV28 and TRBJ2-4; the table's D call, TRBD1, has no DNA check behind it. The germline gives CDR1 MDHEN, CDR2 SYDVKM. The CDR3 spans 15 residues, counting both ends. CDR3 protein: CASSFLAGGSNIQYF.

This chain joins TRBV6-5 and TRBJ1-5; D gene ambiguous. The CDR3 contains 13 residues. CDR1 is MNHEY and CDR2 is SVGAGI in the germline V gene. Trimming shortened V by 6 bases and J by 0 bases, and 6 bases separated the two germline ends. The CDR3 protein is CASRDYSNQPQHF. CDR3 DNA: TGTGCCAGCAGAGACTATAGCAATCAGCCCCAGCATTTT.

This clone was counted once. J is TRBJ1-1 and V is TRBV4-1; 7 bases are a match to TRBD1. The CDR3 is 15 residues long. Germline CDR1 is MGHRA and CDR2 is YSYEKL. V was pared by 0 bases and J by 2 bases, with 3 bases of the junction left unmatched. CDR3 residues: CASSQEWTGNTEAFF. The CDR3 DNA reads TGCGCCAGCAGCCAAGAATGGACAGGAAACACTGAAGCTTTCTTT.

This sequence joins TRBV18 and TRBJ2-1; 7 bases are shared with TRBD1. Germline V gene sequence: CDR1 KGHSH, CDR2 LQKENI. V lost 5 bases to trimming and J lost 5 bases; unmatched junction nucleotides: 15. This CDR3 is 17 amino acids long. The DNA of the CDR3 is TGTGCCAGCTCATCTTACTTAATGGGGACAGCCCACAATGAGCAGTTCTTC. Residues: CASSSYLMGTAHNEQFF. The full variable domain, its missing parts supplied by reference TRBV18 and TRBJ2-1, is NAGVMQNPRHLVRRRGQEARLRCSPMKGHSHVYWYRQLPEEGLKFMVYLQKENIIDESGMPKERFSAEFPKEGPSILRIQQVVRGDSAAYFCASSSYLMGTAHNEQFFGPGTRLTVL.

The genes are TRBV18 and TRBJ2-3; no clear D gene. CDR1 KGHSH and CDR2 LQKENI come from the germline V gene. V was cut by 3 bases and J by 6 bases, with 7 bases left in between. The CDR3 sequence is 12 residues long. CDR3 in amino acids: CASSPDSDTQYF. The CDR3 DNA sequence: TGTGCCAGCTCACCTGATTCGGATACGCAGTATTTT.